Reported below is one T cell receptor beta chain. Its matching antigen is unknown. The CDR3 contains 14 residues. CDR1 is SGDLS and CDR2 is YYNGEE in the germline V gene. V lost 4 bases and J lost 8, with 15 bases in between. Amplification used 60 Vbeta primers and 13 Jbeta primers. Using immunoSEQ multiplex PCR, the repertoire was profiled, and TCRdb retains in-frame clones only, with some absent. The table lists some 150,000 clones, roughly four fifths of them singletons. The data stem from a study of cytomegalovirus exposure and HLA in healthy donors. Study results and limitations: Follow-up analysis seemed to connect common viral pathogens with several of the most significant clusters identified.

V is TRBV9 and J is TRBJ1-4; a possible D gene is TRBD1 (6 bases). The sequence came from a man aged 40-50 years in good health and CMV-seropositive. The source material was PBMCs. The CDR3 sequence is CASSNPGQAEKLFF. CDR3 bases: TGTGCCAGCAGCAATCCGGGACAAGCGGAAAAACTGTTTTTT.